This TCR beta chain was profiled in a study of vaccination effects on CD4 cells after COVID-19. Overall study: It was two doses of either the BNT162b2 or mRNA-1273 vaccine that participants received.

V was trimmed by 3 bases and J by 6 bases, leaving 9 bases between them. Germline CDR1 and CDR2: SNHLY and FYNNEI. This CDR3 is built from 13 residues. Details on this clone: What it binds is not known.

The repertoire was sequenced with immunoSEQ multiplex PCR; TCRdb's copy has only in-frame clones and lacks some. Among tens of thousands of clones, about 80% were seen once, and the ten largest hold 35% to 40%. The ViraFEST assay expanded antigen-specific CD4+ T cells with viral peptide pools before sequencing. Cells that had been cultured for about 10 days were the source of isolated CD4+ T cells. SARS-CoV-2 infected the person between March and December 2020, as confirmed by PCR. They grew under 2.5 million PBMC in each well, adding 10 IU/ml IL-2 and around 10 ug/ml peptides. Researchers swapped half the medium for IL-2 medium on both days 3 and 7.

The source was CD4+ T cells from PBMCs cultured with a peptide pool, collected before COVID-19 vaccination. The chain combines TRBV2 with TRBJ1-5; D is unclear. This receptor was identified in a human donor who had a prior SARS-CoV-2 infection. The CDR3 region is CASSERRGQPQHF. The CDR3 DNA sequence: TGTGCCAGCAGTGAGAGGCGCGGTCAGCCCCAGCATTTT.